This is a list of T cell receptor beta chains from one sample in a study of blood T cells in healthy people across ages. Each CDR3 protein gets one entry after TCRdb re-called the 5' RACE reads with MiXCR. Of 700,000 to 950,000 distinct CDR3 sequences in the sample, approximately 39% are singletons; the top ten hold 20%. Sequencing was done on a sample of blood. Receptor source: a woman aged 55-70 years in good health. Each CDR3 is given with its conserved first and last residue. A D gene is named only where the DNA matches it firmly. Some rows have no size entry. The others give once, few or many, or a class for an expanded clone.

cdr3_length j_call v_call clone_size d_call cdr3_nt cdr3_aa
14 TRBJ2-3 TRBV28 once - TGTGCCAGCAGTTCCAGGGGAAAGACAGATATGCAGTATTTT CASSSRGKTDMQYF
19 TRBJ1-2 TRBV25-1 - TRBD1 TGTGCCAGCAGTGAAACCCCCTGGGACAGGGACACCACCCAACAAGGCTACACCTTC CASSETPWDRDTTQQGYTF
13 TRBJ1-2 TRBV27 many TRBD1 TGTGCCAGCAGTTTAGGGACAGGGGACGGCTACACCTTC CASSLGTGDGYTF
13 TRBJ2-5 TRBV4-2 - - TGTGCCAGCAGCCAAGAAACCGAAGAGACCCAGTACTTC CASSQETEETQYF
14 TRBJ2-5 TRBV3-1 - - TGTGCCAGCAGCCAAGACCCCAGGGGAGAGACCCAGTACTTC CASSQDPRGETQYF
14 TRBJ2-1 TRBV7-9 - TRBD1 TGTGCCAGCCCCGCGGGCAGGGGGTCAAATGAGCAGTTCTTC CASPAGRGSNEQFF
16 TRBJ2-7 TRBV11-2 few TRBD1 TGTGCCAGCAGCTTAGTGGCGATATCCGGGACAGGCGAGCAGTACTTC CASSLVAISGTGEQYF
15 TRBJ2-7 TRBV6-5 - TRBD1 TGTGCCAGCAGTTACGGACAGGGGAGGACCTACGAGCAGTACTTC CASSYGQGRTYEQYF
17 TRBJ2-7 TRBV6-2/TRBV6-3 - - TGTGCCAGCAGTTACATCGGATGGGGCCCGATCTCCTACGAGCAGTACTTC CASSYIGWGPISYEQYF
13 TRBJ2-5 TRBV7-2 many - TGTGCCAGCAGCCTGCAGTCGCGAGAGACCCAGTACTTC CASSLQSRETQYF
15 TRBJ2-7 TRBV7-2 - TRBD2 TGTGCCAGCAGCCCAAACTCCGGGACTAGCGGCGAGCAGTACTTC CASSPNSGTSGEQYF
18 TRBJ2-2 TRBV4-2 - - TGTGCCAGCAGCCAAGACGTAGGGGGTTTCGGGAACACCGGGGAGCTGTTTTTT CASSQDVGGFGNTGELFF
15 TRBJ2-7 TRBV25-1 - - TGTGCCAGCAGTCACACCGGGGACGCAAACTACGAGCAGTACTTC CASSHTGDANYEQYF
13 TRBJ2-3 TRBV18 - TRBD2 TGTGTTTCCGGGAGGGTTGACACAGATACGCAGTATTTT CVSGRVDTDTQYF
18 TRBJ2-7 TRBV12-3/TRBV12-4 - TRBD2 TGTGCCAGCAGTTTAGCCTTAGTCACTAGCGGGGCTACCTACGAGCAGTACTTC CASSLALVTSGATYEQYF
15 TRBJ2-7 TRBV5-1 few - TGCGCCAGCAGCTGGGAAGGTGGGGCAGGGAAGGAGCAGTACTTC CASSWEGGAGKEQYF
16 TRBJ2-1 TRBV7-9 - TRBD2 TGTGCCAGCAGCTTAGGACTAGCGGGAGGGTTCGATGAGCAGTTCTTC CASSLGLAGGFDEQFF
13 TRBJ1-5 TRBV20-1 - - TGCAGTGCTAGGCGAGGAGTAAATCAGCCCCAGCATTTT CSARRGVNQPQHF
14 TRBJ2-5 TRBV20-1 - TRBD2 TGCAGTGCTAGAAGACTAGCGGGGGTTCCTGAGCAGTACTTC CSARRLAGVPEQYF
13 TRBJ1-5 TRBV20-1 few TRBD1 TGCAGTGAACAGGGGGATAGCAATCAGCCCCAGCATTTT CSEQGDSNQPQHF
13 TRBJ2-5 TRBV30 few - TGTGCCTGGAGTGTAATGGTCAGGGGAGAGCAGTACTTC CAWSVMVRGEQYF
13 TRBJ2-2 TRBV6-2/TRBV6-3 - - TGTGCCAGCAGTTTCAGCCCACCCGGGGAGCTGTTTTTT CASSFSPPGELFF
13 TRBJ2-5 TRBV6-5 many - TGTGCCAGCAGTAACAGGGTCGGAGGGACCCAGTACTTC CASSNRVGGTQYF
12 TRBJ2-5 TRBV20-1 - TRBD2 TGCAGTGCTGTACTAGCGAAAGAGACCCAGTACTTC CSAVLAKETQYF
16 TRBJ2-7 TRBV12-5 few - TGTGCTAGTGGAGCCTCGGCTTCTTGGCAGCTCTACGAGCAGTACTTC CASGASASWQLYEQYF
15 TRBJ2-7 TRBV20-1 - - TGCAGTGCTAGAGCACCCGGGGGCAGAATATACGAGCAGTACTTC CSARAPGGRIYEQYF
14 TRBJ2-3 TRBV28 few - TGTGCCAGCAGTTTCGAGCAGGGTCCAGATACGCAGTATTTT CASSFEQGPDTQYF
15 TRBJ2-1 TRBV6-5 many TRBD2 TGTGCCAGCAGTTATGGGACTAGCGGCCACAATGAGCAGTTCTTC CASSYGTSGHNEQFF
15 TRBJ2-3 TRBV27 - - TGTGCCAGCAGTTTTGCGGGGATCAGTAAAGATACGCAGTATTTT CASSFAGISKDTQYF
12 TRBJ2-4 TRBV20-1 few - TGCAGTGCTAGACTACCAGTGAACATTCAGTACTTC CSARLPVNIQYF
13 TRBJ1-1 TRBV25-1 - - TGTGCCAGCAGGGGCAGGGCGGTCACTGAAGCTTTCTTT CASRGRAVTEAFF
15 TRBJ2-1 TRBV20-1 - TRBD2 TGCAGTGCTAGAATTCGGGGGGGCCCCTACAATGAGCAGTTCTTC CSARIRGGPYNEQFF
14 TRBJ1-1 TRBV7-2 - - TGTGCCAGCAGCTCCAGGGGAACGCTTACTGAAGCTTTCTTT CASSSRGTLTEAFF
16 TRBJ2-1 TRBV7-3 - TRBD2 TGTGCCGGCAGCCTCCCGGGGACTAGCGGGGCCAATGAGCAGTTCTTC CAGSLPGTSGANEQFF
16 TRBJ2-7 TRBV4-2 few TRBD2 TGTGCCAGCAGCCAAGATGGGACTAGCGGGAGTCCCGAGCAGTACTTC CASSQDGTSGSPEQYF
17 TRBJ2-6 TRBV13 few TRBD2 TGTGCCAGCAGCCCCTCGACTAGCGGGTCTGGGGCCAACGTCCTGACTTTC CASSPSTSGSGANVLTF
19 TRBJ1-1 TRBV5-1 - TRBD1 TGCGCCAGCAGCTATTCATTGGATCCGACAGGGGGCATGAACACTGAAGCTTTCTTT CASSYSLDPTGGMNTEAFF
14 TRBJ1-5 TRBV27 - - TGTGCCAGCAGTTCAGGGTTTGGCAATCAGCCCCAGCATTTT CASSSGFGNQPQHF
13 TRBJ2-5 TRBV9 few - TGTGCCAGCAGCTCAAGAACCCTCGAGACCCAGTACTTC CASSSRTLETQYF
12 TRBJ1-4 TRBV29-1 once - TGCAGCGTTGGAGGTCCCGGGGAAAAACTGTTTTTT CSVGGPGEKLFF
18 TRBJ2-5 TRBV27 few - TGTGCCAGCAGTTTAAAGGGGGCGTACAGGGGCTTTAGCGGGACCCAGTACTTC CASSLKGAYRGFSGTQYF
15 TRBJ2-5 TRBV7-2 - TRBD2 TGTGCCAGCAGCCGACTGGGACTATTCCAAGAGACCCAGTACTTC CASSRLGLFQETQYF